Listed below are T cell receptor beta chains from one sample, sequenced in a study of blood T cell repertoires in COVID-19. Clones were sequenced by immunoSEQ multiplex PCR, and TCRdb holds only the in-frame ones, with some missing. The sample shows some 400,000 clones, about 87% of them seen only once. The sequencing input was peripheral blood. The receptors were gathered from a woman aged 55-70 years with COVID-19, enrolled during active disease. CDR3s include the opening cysteine and the closing phenylalanine or tryptophan. D genes are given only for firm matches. Not every row has a clone size; where given, it reads once, few, many or a size class.

j_call,cdr3_length,v_call,d_call,clone_size,cdr3_nt,cdr3_aa
TRBJ1-6,13,TRBV30,TRBD1,NA,TGTGCCTGGAGTGGGACAGGGAATTCACCCCTCCACTTT,CAWSGTGNSPLHF
TRBJ2-1,16,TRBV5-1,TRBD2,few,TGCGCCAGCAGCTTTCTCGCCAGCGGGGGGGCCAATGAGCAGTTCTTC,CASSFLASGGANEQFF
TRBJ2-2,16,TRBV11-2,NA,NA,TGTGCCAGCAGCTCGAACGGGGGTTGGGACACCGGGGAGCTGTTTTTT,CASSSNGGWDTGELFF
TRBJ2-5,15,TRBV6-5,TRBD2,NA,TGTGCCAGCAGTATACTTAGCGGGGGGGCCGAGACCCAGTACTTC,CASSILSGGAETQYF
TRBJ1-1,14,TRBV5-1,NA,NA,TGCGCCAGCAGCACCTGGACAACTCGAGATGAAGCTTTCTTT,CASSTWTTRDEAFF
TRBJ1-1,13,TRBV14,NA,NA,TGTGCCAGCAGCCAAGAGAGGGTAACTGAAGCTTTCTTT,CASSQERVTEAFF
TRBJ1-2,18,TRBV2,TRBD1,NA,TGTGCCAGCAGTGAAGGGGGGGCGGGACAGCTTTCTAACTATGGCTACACCTTC,CASSEGGAGQLSNYGYTF
TRBJ1-1,13,TRBV4-1,NA,few,TGCGCCAGCAGCCAATTTCTCAACACTGAAGCTTTCTTT,CASSQFLNTEAFF
TRBJ2-7,13,TRBV23-1,TRBD1,NA,TGCGCCAGCAGTCGACAGGGGCTGAACGAGCAGTACTTC,CASSRQGLNEQYF
TRBJ1-4,15,TRBV5-4,NA,NA,TGTGCCAGCAGCTTGAAAGTACAACCTAATGAAAAACTGTTTTTT,CASSLKVQPNEKLFF
TRBJ1-1,10,TRBV2,NA,NA,TGTGCCAGCAGTGACGCTGAAGCTTTCTTT,CASSDAEAFF
TRBJ2-1,18,TRBV3-1/TRBV3-2,TRBD2,NA,TGTGCCAGCAGCCAAGATCGGACTAGCGGGGGGGCCCACAATGAGCAGTTCTTC,CASSQDRTSGGAHNEQFF
TRBJ1-1,16,TRBV6-5,NA,NA,TGTGCCAGCAGTTACTCTTCAGGGTGGTCCGACACTGAAGCTTTCTTT,CASSYSSGWSDTEAFF
TRBJ1-1,16,TRBV2,TRBD1,NA,TGTGCCAGCAGCGCGCCGGGACAGGGCTGGGAGACTGAAGCTTTCTTT,CASSAPGQGWETEAFF
TRBJ1-5,13,TRBV18,NA,once,TGTGCCAGCTCATCAGAGGAAAATCAGCCCCAGCATTTT,CASSSEENQPQHF
TRBJ1-1,16,TRBV27,NA,NA,TGTGCCAGCAGTTTATTGGGAGGAGGCCTGAACACTGAAGCTTTCTTT,CASSLLGGGLNTEAFF
TRBJ2-5,16,TRBV29-1,TRBD2,NA,TGCAGCGTTGACGGGACTAGCGGGGTAACCGGGGAGACCCAGTACTTC,CSVDGTSGVTGETQYF
TRBJ2-7,14,TRBV5-1,NA,NA,TGCGCCAGCAGCTTGACCCCCAATGAGTACGAGCAGTACTTC,CASSLTPNEYEQYF
TRBJ1-2,15,TRBV19,TRBD1,NA,TGTGCCAGTAGTATCTCCCGGACAGGGAGAAATGGCTACACCTTC,CASSISRTGRNGYTF
TRBJ2-7,17,TRBV7-4,NA,NA,TGTGCCAGCAGCGTCGATAAAAGTGGAGGGAAGTGCTACGAGCAGTACTTC,CASSVDKSGGKCYEQYF
TRBJ1-5,14,TRBV30,NA,NA,TGTGCCTGGAGACAACAGGGTGGCAATCAGCCCCAGCATTTT,CAWRQQGGNQPQHF
TRBJ1-4,17,TRBV19,TRBD1,NA,TGTGCCAGTACCGAGCCCCCCGGGACAGCCACTAATGAAAAACTGTTTTTT,CASTEPPGTATNEKLFF
TRBJ2-3,15,TRBV19,TRBD1,NA,TGTGCCAGTAGTATCGGGCAGGGGGCACATGGTACGCAGTATTTT,CASSIGQGAHGTQYF
TRBJ2-5,15,TRBV6-2/TRBV6-3,NA,NA,TGTGCCAGCAGTTACCGGGACAACCTCGGGGAGACCCAGTACTTC,CASSYRDNLGETQYF
TRBJ2-7,16,TRBV11-2,TRBD2,NA,TGTGCCAGCAGCTTAACCCTGACTAGCGGGGTCTACGAGCAGTACTTC,CASSLTLTSGVYEQYF
TRBJ1-1,14,TRBV7-9,NA,NA,TGTGCCAGCAGCCCGCAGGGGAGTAGGCCTGAAGCTTTCTTT,CASSPQGSRPEAFF